Presented here are 18 T cell receptor beta chains from one specimen sequenced in a study of blood T cell repertoires in COVID-19. The repertoire was sequenced with immunoSEQ multiplex PCR; TCRdb's copy has only in-frame clones and lacks some. Here the sample spans about 23,000 clones, 86% being singletons. Sample: peripheral blood. The receptors were sampled from a woman older than 75 with active or convalescent COVID-19.

The V call is TRBV6-1, the J call TRBJ2-7; 10 positions agree with TRBD1. Trimming removed 4 bases from V and 2 bases from J; junction bases left unmatched: 11. The CDR3 consists of 17 residues. Germline V gives CDR1 MNHNS, CDR2 SASEGT. CDR3 protein: CASSGRDRGPGAYEQYF. The CDR3 DNA sequence: TGTGCCAGCAGTGGCCGGGACAGGGGACCTGGGGCCTACGAGCAGTACTTC.

The chain joins TRBV19 to TRBJ1-2; D is perhaps TRBD1 (5 bases). The ends were cut back, 5 bases at V and 4 bases at J, with 20 bases in the middle. CDR1 and CDR2 from the germline V gene are LNHDA and SQIVND (reference sequence). The CDR3 consists of 16 residues. In DNA, the CDR3 is TGTGCCAGTAGTCCCGCGTCGACAGACTCAATCTATGGCTACACCTTC. It codes for CASSPASTDSIYGYTF.

J is TRBJ2-2 and V is TRBV7-2; D unresolved. The V end was cut by 1 base, the J end by 1 base, with 10 bases between. Germline assignment: CDR1 SGHTA and CDR2 FQGNSA. This CDR3 comprises 16 residues. This CDR3 reads CASSLGFWQNTGELFF. CDR3 in DNA: TGTGCCAGCAGCTTAGGGTTTTGGCAGAACACCGGGGAGCTGTTTTTT.

This chain connects TRBV7-9 to TRBJ2-7; TRBD1 aligns across 8 bases. The CDR3 totals 15 residues. V gave up 2 bases and J gave up 5 bases; unmatched junction bases: 8. Germline CDR1 SEHNR, CDR2 FQNEAQ (reference sequence). In DNA form, the CDR3 reads TGTGCCAGCAGCTTATTCCCAGACAGGGGCCACGAGCAGTACTTC. Its protein product is CASSLFPDRGHEQYF.

The V gene is TRBV15, the J gene TRBJ2-5; D gene uncertain. Germline V gene sequence: CDR1 LNHNV, CDR2 YYDKDF (reference sequence). The germline V and J ends were trimmed by 5 bases and 5 bases, with 6 bases remaining between them. The CDR3 contains 11 residues. This chain's CDR3 is CATSPGETQYF. The CDR3 DNA reads as TGTGCCACCAGCCCAGGTGAGACCCAGTACTTC.

This clone was found once. The J gene is TRBJ2-3, the V gene TRBV7-9; 9 bases fit TRBD1. V lost 4 bases, J lost 2 bases, and 4 bases stayed unmatched. This CDR3 region has 15 residues. Germline values: CDR1 SEHNR, CDR2 FQNEAQ (reference sequence). The CDR3 loop reads CASSSGTGPTDTQYF. The CDR3 DNA reads TGTGCCAGCAGCTCCGGGACAGGGCCCACAGATACGCAGTATTTT.

This clone appeared a few times. One end of the junction does not line up with germline, which may come from a read error. This chain joins TRBV7-3 and TRBJ1-1; 9 bases fit TRBD1. Per the germline V gene, CDR1 is SGHTA and CDR2 is FQGTGA. This CDR3 is 14 amino acids long. The CDR3 loop is CASSLMPGQGPASF. For the CDR3, the DNA is TGTGCCAGCAGCTTAATGCCGGGACAGGGCCCCGCAAGCTTT.

This rearrangement joins TRBV19 to TRBJ1-5; 9 bases match TRBD1. CDR3 length: 19 amino acids. Looked up from germline, CDR1 is LNHDA and CDR2 is SQIVND (reference sequence). The V segment lost 4 bases and the J segment 4 bases; nucleotides outside the gene matches: 17. CDR3 protein: CASSKKPGQGTLRNQPQHF. The CDR3 coding sequence is TGTGCCAGTAGTAAAAAGCCGGGACAGGGAACTCTAAGGAATCAGCCCCAGCATTTT.

The chain is built from TRBV28 and TRBJ1-2; D gene uncertain. Germline lookup yields CDR1 MDHEN and CDR2 SYDVKM. The CDR3 consists of 11 residues. Trimming removed 3 bases from V and 8 bases from J, with 7 bases in between. The CDR3 is CASSLRTGYTF. CDR3 in DNA: TGTGCCAGCAGTTTGAGAACGGGCTACACCTTC.

This clone has only a few counts. The chain has TRBV12-3 or TRBV12-4 and TRBJ1-5; D is unresolved. The CDR3 is 13 amino acids. The ends were cut back, 1 base at V and 6 bases at J, with 7 bases in the middle. The CDR3 is CASSLGGSQPQHF. As DNA, the CDR3 is TGTGCCAGCAGTTTAGGCGGTAGTCAGCCCCAGCATTTT.

V usage is TRBV5-1 and J usage is TRBJ1-1; TRBD1 matches at 7 bases. V lost 5 bases, J lost 5 bases, and 9 bases stayed unmatched. Germline assignment: CDR1 SGHRS and CDR2 YFSETQ. The CDR3 has 14 residues. The CDR3 DNA reads TGCGCCAGCAGATCCGGGACAGATACTACTGAAGCTTTCTTT. Amino acid sequence: CASRSGTDTTEAFF.

A note on this clone: Compared with germline, one end of the junction differs, possibly owing to a read error. This rearrangement joins TRBV19 to TRBJ2-3; D gene unclear. CDR1 LNHDA and CDR2 SQIVND come from the germline V gene (reference sequence). This CDR3 is built from 13 residues. CDR3 in DNA: TGTGCAAGTACCGGCGGAAACACAGATACGCAGTATTTT. It is translated as CASTGGNTDTQYF.

V usage is TRBV9 and J usage is TRBJ1-2; 8 bases agree with TRBD1. J gave up 4 bases and V 3 bases, and 8 bases lay outside the gene matches. Looked up from germline, CDR1 is SGDLS and CDR2 is YYNGEE. The CDR3 spans 15 residues. CDR3 nucleotide sequence: TGTGCCAGCAGCGCAGGACAGGGCGTCAGCTATGGCTACACCTTC. Its translation is CASSAGQGVSYGYTF.

The chain uses TRBV11-3 and TRBJ1-1, with 9 bases aligning to TRBD1. Losses at the gene ends were 8 bases for V and 7 bases for J; bases not matched to a gene: 11. Germline V gene data show CDR1 as SGHNT and CDR2 as YENEEA. The CDR3 spans 14 residues. CDR3 residues: CASSHRGRRGEAFF. In nucleotides, the CDR3 is TGTGCCAGCTCCCACAGGGGGCGGAGGGGTGAAGCTTTCTTT. The full variable domain, in which reference TRBV11-3 and TRBJ1-1 provide the parts outside the CDR3, is EAGVVQSPRYKIIEKKQPVAFWCNPISGHNTLYWYLQNLGQGPELLIRYENEEAVDDSQLPKDRFSAERLKGVDSTLKIQPAELGDSAVYLCASSHRGRRGEAFFGQGTRLTVV.

This chain links TRBV30 with TRBJ1-6; 7 bases fit TRBD1. V was pared by 4 bases and J by 14 bases, with 8 bases of the junction left unmatched. From germline, CDR1 is GTSNPN and CDR2 SVGIG (reference sequence). The CDR3 is 12 residues long. CDR3 region: CAWTGGRKALHF. The CDR3, as DNA: TGTGCCTGGACAGGGGGGAGGAAAGCCCTCCACTTT.

The chain carries TRBV24-1 and TRBJ1-5, with a tentative D call TRBD1 (6 bases). The germline V gene has CDR1 KGHDR and CDR2 SFDVKD. Trimming took off 7 bases at V and 7 bases at J, with 19 bases between the two ends. The CDR3 runs to 15 residues. In DNA, the CDR3 is TGTGCCACCAGCTCCAACACAGGGCCGGGACAGCCCCAGCATTTT. Its translation: CATSSNTGPGQPQHF.

This chain links TRBV10-3 with TRBJ1-3; D gene uncertain. The CDR3 loop spans 14 amino acids. Trimming cost V 6 bases and J 4 bases, with 13 bases left between them. Germline CDR1 reads ENHRY; CDR2 reads SYGVKD. CDR3 loop: CAISITAGGNTIYF. CDR3 nucleotides: TGTGCCATCAGCATAACCGCGGGGGGAAACACCATATATTTT.

This chain connects TRBV19 to TRBJ2-1; D not certain. This CDR3 has 13 amino acids. The germline V gene has CDR1 LNHDA and CDR2 SQIVND (reference sequence). Trimming cost V 10 bases and J 3 bases, with 13 bases left between them. The chain's CDR3 is CATAGGNYNEQFF. The CDR3 DNA follows: TGTGCCACCGCCGGCGGAAACTACAATGAGCAGTTCTTC.